The source of this TCR beta chain is a study of cytotoxic CD8 clonotypes in ibrutinib-treated CLL (dated by TCRdb to the early 2020s). Study-level background: The cohort had about a dozen relapsed/refractory and approximately 15 treatment-naive patients; under 18 were IGHV unmutated. Response samples were obtained after a median of approximately twelve months of treatment, with a range of roughly 6 to 36 months. Cryopreserved peripheral blood mononuclear cells were collected before treatment, at response, and at either disease progression or sustained remission. Longitudinal samples were available for about 30% of the 86 trial participants. Partial responses were observed in 24 patients and complete responses in 2; after a median follow-up of 68 months, remission was maintained in approximately 15 patients and progression was observed in approximately twelve. An average of 255,043 productive templates and some 100,000 productive rearrangements was obtained per sample. Points the paper makes about the study in general: Sampling times were not matched between sustained-remission and progressing patients, and lymph node repertoires were not studied. Public clonotypes were found to be uncommon and were observed to contract or remain stable during treatment; the increase in clonality was shown to reflect expansion of private clonotypes at ibrutinib response. Clonality increased at ibrutinib response, stayed stable in sustained remission, and fell back toward baseline at progression. Baseline clonality was found to be higher than that of age-matched healthy donors and was strongly correlated with circulating CD8+ T-cell counts.

A MiSeq instrument was used for deep resolution sequencing, which targeted depths ranging from 1 in 1 million up to 1 in 200,000 T cells, with coverage averaging 10x for each clonotype. TCR beta libraries were generated with the immunoSEQ hsTCRB Kit. Under the source paper's analysis protocol: Data were analyzed with ImmunoSEQ Data Assistant and ImmunoSEQ Analyzer, with V, D and J genes assigned per IMGT definitions. Clonality, which ranges from 0 to 1, was calculated by subtracting the normalized Shannon entropy of productive rearrangement frequencies from one. Only overrepresented clonotypes making up at least 0.05% of each patient's repertoire were included in the public clonotype analysis. Repertoires from approximately 13 age-matched healthy donors in immuneACCESS were used as clonality controls. TCRdb took this table from immuneACCESS and kept in-frame rearrangements with V and J called. Such tables lack part of the clones; where checked against another copy, unresolved V genes explain under half of the gap, and the rest is unexplained. The V and J calls and clone size come from that table; D and trimming were worked out from the DNA. The sample table records tens of thousands of clones; 55% to 65% of these occur just once. The ten biggest clones cover around 15% of the sample.

As to this clone: Its antigen is currently not known. The input lacks base qualities; no much larger clone sits a single base away.

Its CDR3 holds 16 amino acids, cysteine through phenylalanine. Only the CDR3 DNA is retained, 48 bases long and in frame from the first base. V was cut back by 1 base and J by 5 bases, leaving a gap of 18 bases between them. For TCR beta library preparation, approximately 2.2 micrograms of genomic DNA were isolated from cryopreserved PBMCs. Longitudinal blood samples from CLL patients receiving ibrutinib monotherapy were subjected to high-throughput TCR beta sequencing. The patients were enrolled in a single-center, open-label phase 2 trial of ibrutinib monotherapy. This sequence was found in a human donor with chronic lymphocytic leukemia. Rearrangement joined TRBV5-3 to TRBJ2-5; the D segment could be TRBD2, given 7 matching bases. TRBV5-3 is noted as an ORF with a role that remains uncertain. Sequenced here: PBMCs, sampled before ibrutinib treatment. The nucleotides are TGTGCCAGAAGCTTGTCGGGGGGCCTTGGGTGGGAGACCCAGTACTTC. Translated, this gives CARSLSGGLGWETQYF.